Each of the 30 T cell receptor beta chains below was sequenced from the same sample in a study of control samples from healthy donors and cancer patients. Profiling relied on immunoSEQ multiplex PCR, and the TCRdb table lists in-frame clones only, not all of them. The data show about 180,000 clones, with just over 90% seen just once and 1.2% to 1.5% held by the top ten. The sample was blood. The receptors shown here come from a man aged 25-45 years in good health.

The chain recombines TRBV27 with TRBJ1-5; D remains ambiguous. There are 14 residues in the CDR3. Trimming stripped 2 bases from V and 8 bases from J, with 13 bases between. Germline-derived CDR1 and CDR2 are MNHEY and SMNVEV (reference sequence). The CDR3 DNA reads TGTGCCAGCAGTTTACGCTGGGCCATAGAGCCCCAGCATTTT. This gives the protein CASSLRWAIEPQHF.

The chain employs TRBV4-1 and TRBJ1-5; 8 nucleotides match TRBD1. CDR1 and CDR2 (germline): MGHRA, YSYEKL. This CDR3 region has 18 residues. V was clipped by 1 base and J by 1 base; unmatched bases: 9. Here the CDR3 reads CASSQVLMRQGSNQPQHF. The CDR3 region has the DNA TGCGCCAGCAGCCAAGTTCTAATGAGACAGGGGAGCAATCAGCCCCAGCATTTT.

The chain links TRBV2 to TRBJ2-7; either TRBD1 or TRBD2 may fit D (5 bases each). Per the germline V gene, CDR1 is SNHLY and CDR2 is FYNNEI. This CDR3 comprises 13 residues. The V end was cut by 6 bases, the J end by 5 bases, with 14 bases between. CDR3 DNA: TGTGCCAGCAGCCCGGACGGGGCCCACGAGCAGTACTTC. Translating gives CASSPDGAHEQYF.

The chain employs TRBV5-6 and TRBJ1-1, with unresolved D. Trimming cost V 1 base and J 0 bases, with 4 bases left between them. The length of the CDR3 is 13 residues. Germline CDR1 and CDR2: SGHDT and YYEEEE. The CDR3 bases are TGTGCCAGCAGCTTGTCTATGAACACTGAAGCTTTCTTT. This sequence encodes CASSLSMNTEAFF.

The chain employs TRBV7-6 and TRBJ1-6; perhaps TRBD1 as D (5 bases). In germline, CDR1 is SGHVS, CDR2 FNYEAQ. This CDR3 has 17 residues. With 4 bases removed from V and 4 bases from J, the gap between germline ends came to 17 bases. This CDR3 is CASSSTGEPGYNSPLHF. As DNA, the CDR3 is TGTGCCAGCAGCTCCACGGGGGAGCCGGGATATAATTCACCCCTCCACTTT.

The chain couples TRBV30 to TRBJ1-6; 7 bases fit TRBD1. This CDR3 is built from 16 residues. Germline assignment: CDR1 GTSNPN and CDR2 SVGIG (reference sequence). J was trimmed by 11 bases and V by 0 bases; bases with no gene match: 13. Here the CDR3 reads CAWSVRGRGRFPPLHF. The CDR3 coding sequence is TGTGCCTGGAGTGTACGAGGGAGGGGGCGCTTCCCACCCCTCCACTTT.

The chain links TRBV9 to TRBJ2-2, with TRBD2 matching 10 bases. CDR1 and CDR2 (germline): SGDLS, YYNGEE. With V trimmed by 4 bases and J by 5 bases, 11 bases remained unmatched. The CDR3 is made up of 17 amino acids. Here the CDR3 reads CASSPPPGTSVTGELFF. In DNA, the CDR3 is TGTGCCAGCAGCCCGCCCCCCGGGACTAGCGTTACCGGGGAGCTGTTTTTT.

The chain has TRBV6-2 or TRBV6-3 and TRBJ1-1; 9 positions match TRBD1. V lost 2 bases and J lost 7; bases outside the gene matches: 11. Germline loops: CDR1 MNHEY, CDR2 SVGEGT. The CDR3 runs to 16 residues. The CDR3 DNA sequence: TGTGCCAGCAGTTACATTAGGGGACAGGGATTACGTGAAGCTTTCTTT. Amino acids: CASSYIRGQGLREAFF.

A single count supports this clone. As DNA, the CDR3 is TGTGCCAGCAGTTACGCCGGGGAGATGAACACTGAAGCTTTCTTT. Amino acids: CASSYAGEMNTEAFF. J is TRBJ1-1 and V is TRBV6-6; D unclear. Trimming shortened V by 2 bases and J by 0 bases, and 10 bases separated the two germline ends. Germline CDR1 and CDR2: MNHNY and SVGAGI (reference sequence). The CDR3 length is 15 residues.

This chain connects TRBV24-1 to TRBJ2-3, with D unresolved. The CDR3 runs 12 residues. Germline loops: CDR1 KGHDR, CDR2 SFDVKD. V was trimmed by 1 base and J by 6 bases, leaving 4 bases between them. DNA of the CDR3: TGTGCCACCAGTGATTTTGGGGATACGCAGTATTTT. Its protein is CATSDFGDTQYF.

This clone was detected once. This chain connects TRBV15 to TRBJ1-3, with 12 bases fitting TRBD1. Germline values: CDR1 LNHNV, CDR2 YYDKDF (reference sequence). The CDR3 length is 18 residues. The J segment lost 3 bases and the V segment lost 5 bases, leaving 11 bases of the junction unmatched. CDR3 sequence: CATSGDPGQGAFGNTIYF. DNA of the CDR3: TGTGCCACCAGCGGGGACCCGGGACAGGGGGCTTTTGGAAACACCATATATTTT.

V is TRBV12-5 and J is TRBJ2-2, with 8 nucleotides matching TRBD1. The germline CDR1 and CDR2 sequences are LGHNT and FRNRAP. This CDR3 spans 17 amino acids. After removal of 5 bases from V and 5 bases from J, the junction contained 13 bases not matched to a gene. The chain's CDR3 is CASGALSPRGLTGELFF. For the CDR3, the DNA is TGTGCTAGTGGTGCCCTTTCCCCCAGGGGGCTAACCGGGGAGCTGTTTTTT.

The V gene is TRBV15, the J gene TRBJ2-6; no firm D call. The CDR3 contains 14 residues. Germline V CDR1 and CDR2: LNHNV, YYDKDF (reference sequence). V lost 3 bases to trimming and J lost 2 bases, with 5 bases between them. The CDR3 spells CATSRLAGANVLTF. The CDR3 DNA is TGTGCCACCAGCAGGTTAGCTGGGGCCAACGTCCTGACTTTC. Filled out from reference TRBV15 and TRBJ2-6, the complete variable domain reads DAMVIQNPRYQVTQFGKPVTLSCSQTLNHNVMYWYQQKSSQAPKLLFHYYDKDFNNEADTPDNFQSRRPNTSFCFLDIRSPGLGDTAMYLCATSRLAGANVLTFGAGSRLTVL.

The chain is built from TRBV5-4 and TRBJ2-5, with D perhaps assigned TRBD1 or TRBD2 (6 bases each). Germline V CDR1 and CDR2: SGHNT, YYREEE (reference sequence). The CDR3 consists of 17 residues. The V and J ends lost 3 bases and 1 base respectively, with 19 bases between them. In DNA form, the CDR3 reads TGTGCCAGCAGCTGGGGGGCTTTAGGAGGGAGCCAAGAGACCCAGTACTTC. It specifies CASSWGALGGSQETQYF.

The V gene is TRBV6-1, the J gene TRBJ2-1; 8 bases map to TRBD2. Germline-derived CDR1 and CDR2 are MNHNS and SASEGT. V trimming: 1 base; J trimming: 10 bases; junction bases outside the gene matches: 12. The CDR3 consists of 16 residues. CDR3 sequence: CASSEGPGGARSEQFF. CDR3 nucleotides: TGTGCCAGCAGTGAAGGTCCCGGGGGGGCCCGTTCAGAGCAGTTCTTC.

The chain couples TRBV18 to TRBJ1-5, with unresolved D. This CDR3 contains 16 residues. V gave up 1 base and J gave up 1 base, with 11 bases separating them. Germline V gene data show CDR1 as KGHSH and CDR2 as LQKENI. This CDR3 is CASSPQALQSNQPQHF. In DNA form, the CDR3 reads TGTGCCAGCTCACCACAGGCCCTCCAGAGCAATCAGCCCCAGCATTTT. The full variable domain, completed using reference TRBV18 and TRBJ1-5, is NAGVMQNPRHLVRRRGQEARLRCSPMKGHSHVYWYRQLPEEGLKFMVYLQKENIIDESGMPKERFSAEFPKEGPSILRIQQVVRGDSAAYFCASSPQALQSNQPQHFGDGTRLSIL.

This chain connects TRBV30 to TRBJ1-5; perhaps TRBD1 as D (5 bases). Germline CDR1 and CDR2: GTSNPN and SVGIG (reference sequence). V lost 0 bases and J lost 6, with 18 bases in between. The CDR3 runs to 16 residues. The CDR3 loop is CAWSVGQLGVGQPQHF. The DNA of the CDR3 is TGTGCCTGGAGTGTCGGACAACTTGGTGTAGGTCAGCCCCAGCATTTT.

Comments on this clone: Mismatch with germline at one junction end may stem from a read error. The rearrangement links TRBV19 to TRBJ1-1; D may be TRBD1 (6 bases). Germline values: CDR1 LNHDA, CDR2 SQIVND (reference sequence). CDR3 length: 13 residues. The CDR3 DNA reads TGTGCCAGTAGGATAGAGGGGGGCACTGAAGCTTTCTTT. This sequence encodes CASRIEGGTEAFF. The full variable domain, in which reference TRBV19 and TRBJ1-1 provide the parts outside the CDR3, is DGGITQSPKYLFRKEGQNVTLSCEQNLNHDAMYWYRQDPGQGLRLIYYSQIVNDFQKGDIAEGYSVSREKKESFPLTVTSAQKNPTAFYLCASRIEGGTEAFFGQGTRLTVV.

The chain is built from TRBV2 and TRBJ1-5; D is ambiguous. V was shortened by 4 bases and J by 12 bases, with 13 bases between the two germline ends. The CDR3 runs to 12 residues. Per germline, CDR1 SNHLY and CDR2 FYNNEI. CDR3 DNA sequence: TGTGCCAGCAGTGTTAGAGGAGGAGACCAGCATTTT. Residues: CASSVRGGDQHF.

This rearrangement joins TRBV3-1 (or the pseudogene TRBV3-2) to TRBJ2-1; D uncertain. Deletions cut 1 base from V and 9 bases from J, with 10 bases between. The CDR3 loop spans 13 amino acids. Germline V gene data show CDR1 as LGHDT and CDR2 as YNNKEL (reference sequence). This chain's CDR3 is CASSQVSGFEQFF. Written as DNA, the CDR3 is TGTGCCAGCAGCCAAGTATCTGGGTTTGAGCAGTTCTTC.

The J gene is TRBJ2-2, the V gene TRBV2; TRBD2 matches 13 bases. Trimming at V came to 2 bases and at J to 5 bases, leaving 8 bases not matched to a gene. Germline CDR1 reads SNHLY; CDR2 reads FYNNEI. The CDR3 consists of 18 residues. The CDR3 spells CASSEIGTSGTVTGELFF. In DNA, the CDR3 is TGTGCCAGCAGTGAAATTGGGACTAGCGGGACGGTGACCGGGGAGCTGTTTTTT.

J is TRBJ2-7 and V is TRBV27; 8 bases are a match to TRBD2. J lost 4 bases, V lost 2 bases, and 4 bases had no gene match. This CDR3 has 14 residues. The germline V gene encodes CDR1 MNHEY and CDR2 SMNVEV (reference sequence). The CDR3 sequence: CASSLGLALYEQYF. The DNA of the CDR3 is TGTGCCAGCAGTTTAGGACTAGCTTTGTACGAGCAGTACTTC.

The chain employs TRBV27 and TRBJ1-5; D gene ambiguous. The CDR3 spans 15 residues. V gave up 2 bases and J gave up 4 bases, with 12 bases separating them. CDR1 and CDR2 (germline): MNHEY, SMNVEV (reference sequence). The CDR3 DNA follows: TGTGCCAGCAGTTTAAGCAGGAGCCAGAATCAGCCCCAGCATTTT. Its translation is CASSLSRSQNQPQHF.

A few counts support this clone. V and J are TRBV7-9 and TRBJ2-2, with a weak D call TRBD1 (5 bases). The germline V gene encodes CDR1 SEHNR and CDR2 FQNEAQ (reference sequence). The CDR3 contains 16 residues. V dropped 4 bases and J dropped 0 bases, with 12 bases sitting between them. CDR3 sequence: CASSWTTDPNTGELFF. As DNA, the CDR3 is TGTGCCAGCAGCTGGACGACAGACCCGAACACCGGGGAGCTGTTTTTT.

The chain joins TRBV9 to TRBJ1-3; 7 bases match TRBD1. Germline CDR1 reads SGDLS; CDR2 reads YYNGEE. This CDR3 region has 16 residues. The trim removed 3 bases at V and 0 bases at J, leaving 6 bases unmatched. The CDR3 region is CASSAPRDSSGNTIYF. For the CDR3, the DNA is TGTGCCAGCAGCGCCCCCAGGGACAGCTCTGGAAACACCATATATTTT.

DNA for the CDR3: TGTGCCAGCAGGGGTACAGGGCACTATGGCTACACCTTC. The encoded protein is CASRGTGHYGYTF. The chain employs TRBV2 and TRBJ1-2; D is perhaps TRBD1 (6 bases). Germline V gene data show CDR1 as SNHLY and CDR2 as FYNNEI. The CDR3 extends over 13 amino acids. Trimming removed 6 bases from V and 3 bases from J, with 11 bases in between. Looking up the rest from reference TRBV2 and TRBJ1-2 gives the full variable domain: EPEVTQTPSHQVTQMGQEVILRCVPISNHLYFYWYRQILGQKVEFLVSFYNNEISEKSEIFDDQFSVERPDGSNFTLKIRSTKLEDSAMYFCASRGTGHYGYTFGSGTRLTVV.

V and J are TRBV2 and TRBJ1-1, with a possible D match to TRBD1 (5 bases). V lost 6 bases to trimming and J lost 8 bases, with 19 bases between them. CDR1 is SNHLY, CDR2 FYNNEI, per germline. This CDR3 region has 14 residues. The CDR3 reads CASRSDSVLVEAFF. The CDR3 DNA reads TGTGCCAGCAGGTCCGACAGTGTTCTTGTGGAAGCTTTCTTT.

This chain uses TRBV6-1 with TRBJ1-6, with a weak D call TRBD1 (5 bases). The germline CDR1 and CDR2 sequences are MNHNS and SASEGT. The V gene lost 2 bases and the J gene lost 9 bases, with 8 bases spanning the gap. This CDR3 region has 13 residues. The CDR3 DNA reads TGTGCCAGCAGTGAACGGGGCGGTTCACCCCTCCACTTT. It specifies CASSERGGSPLHF.

The V and J genes are TRBV7-6 and TRBJ1-6; unclear D gene. V lost 0 bases and J 10 bases, leaving 10 bases between the germline ends. The CDR3 spans 14 residues. Germline V gene lookup returns CDR1 SGHVS and CDR2 FNYEAQ. The chain's CDR3 is CASSLAVSDSPLHF. The CDR3 region has the DNA TGTGCCAGCAGCTTAGCGGTATCAGACTCACCCCTCCACTTT. Filled out from reference TRBV7-6 and TRBJ1-6, the complete variable domain reads GAGVSQSPRYKVTKRGQDVALRCDPISGHVSLYWYRQALGQGPEFLTYFNYEAQQDKSGLPNDRFSAERPEGSISTLTIQRTEQRDSAMYRCASSLAVSDSPLHFGNGTRLTVT.

The chain employs TRBV27 and TRBJ1-2, with unresolved D. CDR3 length equals 13 residues. Trimming pared 2 bases from V and 7 bases from J, leaving 11 bases between. Germline-derived CDR1 and CDR2 are MNHEY and SMNVEV (reference sequence). The CDR3 DNA sequence: TGTGCCAGCAGTTTAGGGCCCTCCACTGGCTACACCTTC. Translation gives CASSLGPSTGYTF.